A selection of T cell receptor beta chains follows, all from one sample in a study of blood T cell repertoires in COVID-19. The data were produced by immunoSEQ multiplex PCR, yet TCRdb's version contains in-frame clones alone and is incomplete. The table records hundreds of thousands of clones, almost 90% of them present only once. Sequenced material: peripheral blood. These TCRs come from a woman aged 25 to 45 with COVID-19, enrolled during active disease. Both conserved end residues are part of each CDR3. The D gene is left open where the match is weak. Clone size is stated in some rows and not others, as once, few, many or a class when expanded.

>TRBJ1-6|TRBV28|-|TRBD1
CAIGTANSPLHF
TGTGCCATCGGGACAGCCAATTCACCCCTCCACTTT
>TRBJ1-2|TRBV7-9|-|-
CASSLLSFDGYTF
TGTGCCAGCAGCTTACTTAGTTTTGATGGCTACACCTTC
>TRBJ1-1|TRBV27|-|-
CTSSLRWRMGMNTEAFF
TGTACCAGCAGTTTACGGTGGAGGATGGGCATGAACACTGAAGCTTTCTTT
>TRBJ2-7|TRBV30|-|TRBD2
CAWSLTGTSLYF
TGTGCCTGGTCCCTAACCGGGACTAGTTTGTACTTC
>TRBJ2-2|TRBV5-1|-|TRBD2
CASSLSGTSSGELFF
TGCGCCAGCAGCTTGTCAGGGACTAGCTCCGGGGAGCTGTTTTTT
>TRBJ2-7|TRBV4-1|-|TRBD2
CASSQGGLAGGLSYEQYF
TGCGCCAGCAGCCAAGGGGGACTAGCGGGAGGCTTGTCCTACGAGCAGTACTTC
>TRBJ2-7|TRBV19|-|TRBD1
CASRLDRVGEQYF
TGTGCCAGTAGGCTCGACAGGGTTGGCGAGCAGTACTTC
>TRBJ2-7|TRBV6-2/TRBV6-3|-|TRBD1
CASSYGQGGFYEQYF
TGTGCCAGCAGTTACGGACAGGGGGGGTTCTACGAGCAGTACTTC
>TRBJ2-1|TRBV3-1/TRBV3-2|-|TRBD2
CASSQEGLAGGGEQFF
TGTGCCAGCAGCCAGGAAGGACTAGCGGGAGGGGGTGAGCAGTTCTTC
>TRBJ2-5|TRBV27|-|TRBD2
CASSRLGLAGGIETQYF
TGTGCCAGCAGTCGGCTGGGACTAGCGGGAGGGATAGAGACCCAGTACTTC
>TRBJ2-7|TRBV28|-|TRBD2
CASRNRGLAGLRNEQYF
TGTGCCAGCAGAAACAGGGGACTAGCGGGACTTAGGAACGAGCAGTACTTC
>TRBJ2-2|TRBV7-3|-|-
CASSLTSGTGELFF
TGTGCCAGCAGCTTAACTAGTGGTACCGGGGAGCTGTTTTTT
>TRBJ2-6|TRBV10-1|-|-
CASSESLTSGANVLTF
TGCGCCAGCAGTGAGTCCCTAACCTCTGGGGCCAACGTCCTGACTTTC
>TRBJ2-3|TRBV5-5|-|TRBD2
CASSSLLAGGGTQYF
TGTGCCAGCAGCTCGCTACTAGCGGGAGGTGGTACGCAGTATTTT
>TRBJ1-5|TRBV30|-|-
CAWSPSNQPQHF
TGTGCCTGGAGTCCGTCCAATCAGCCCCAGCATTTT
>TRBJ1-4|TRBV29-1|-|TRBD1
CSVGQGATNEKLFF
TGCAGCGTTGGCCAGGGGGCAACTAATGAAAAACTGTTTTTT
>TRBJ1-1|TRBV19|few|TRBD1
CASSPPWDRVNTEAFF
TGTGCCAGTAGTCCCCCCTGGGACAGGGTGAACACTGAAGCTTTCTTT
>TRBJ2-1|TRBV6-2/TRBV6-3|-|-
CASSYRLFNEQFF
TGTGCCAGCAGTTACCGACTTTTCAATGAGCAGTTCTTC
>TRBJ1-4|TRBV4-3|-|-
CASSQDSPARALFF
TGCGCCAGCAGCCAAGATTCTCCTGCCAGGGCACTGTTTTTT
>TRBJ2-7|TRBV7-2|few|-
CASSRYYEQYF
TGTGCCAGCAGCCGTTACTACGAGCAGTACTTC
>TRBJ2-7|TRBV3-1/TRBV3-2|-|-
CASSQRGYEQYF
TGTGCCAGCAGCCAAAGGGGCTACGAGCAGTACTTC
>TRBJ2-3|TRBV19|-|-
CASSPGDTTDTQYF
TGTGCCAGTAGTCCCGGGGACACCACAGATACGCAGTATTTT
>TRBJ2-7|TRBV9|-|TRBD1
CASSAADRGLREQYF
TGTGCCAGCAGCGCCGCGGACAGGGGGCTTCGCGAGCAGTACTTC
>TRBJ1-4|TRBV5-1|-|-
CASSLVLGDEKLFF
TGCGCCAGCAGCTTGGTTCTAGGGGATGAAAAACTGTTTTTT
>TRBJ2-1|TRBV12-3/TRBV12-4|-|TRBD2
CASSLTSDGEQFF
TGTGCCAGCAGTTTGACTAGCGACGGTGAGCAGTTCTTC
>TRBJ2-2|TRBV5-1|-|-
CASSLTLSGTGELFF
TGCGCCAGCAGCTTGACCCTTTCGGGCACCGGGGAGCTGTTTTTT
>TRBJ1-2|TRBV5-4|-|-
CASSLGDRGGYGYTF
TGTGCCAGCAGCTTGGGGGACCGGGGAGGTTATGGCTACACCTTC
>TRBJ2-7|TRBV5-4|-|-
CASSPRLGYEQYF
TGTGCCAGCAGCCCACGACTTGGTTACGAGCAGTACTTC
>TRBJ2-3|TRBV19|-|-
CASSIGRRGDTQYF
TGTGCCAGTAGTATAGGACGTAGAGGAGATACGCAGTATTTT
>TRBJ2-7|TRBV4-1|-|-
CASSQSRSAPYEQYF
TGCGCCAGCAGCCAGTCGAGGAGCGCCCCCTACGAGCAGTACTTC
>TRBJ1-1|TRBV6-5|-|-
CASRVGGYEPEAFF
TGTGCCAGCAGAGTCGGCGGGTATGAACCTGAAGCTTTCTTT
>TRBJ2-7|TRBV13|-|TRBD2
CASSLAQTSGRRQYF
TGTGCCAGCAGCTTAGCCCAGACTAGCGGGAGGCGGCAGTACTTC
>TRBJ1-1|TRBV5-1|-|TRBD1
CASSTGDTEAFF
TGCGCCAGCAGCACAGGGGACACTGAAGCTTTCTTT
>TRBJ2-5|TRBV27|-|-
CASSSLYGPGPMSETQYF
TGTGCCAGCAGTTCCCTTTATGGTCCAGGTCCAATGTCGGAGACCCAGTACTTC
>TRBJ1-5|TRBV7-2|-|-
CASSLVGVYQPQHF
TGTGCCAGCAGCTTAGTAGGGGTTTATCAGCCCCAGCATTTT
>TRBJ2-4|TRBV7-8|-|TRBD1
CASSPTGVSNIQYF
TGTGCCAGCAGCCCTACAGGGGTGTCCAACATTCAGTACTTC
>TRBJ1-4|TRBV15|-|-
CATSRASQGPEKLFF
TGTGCCACCAGCAGAGCGTCACAGGGTCCTGAAAAACTGTTTTTT